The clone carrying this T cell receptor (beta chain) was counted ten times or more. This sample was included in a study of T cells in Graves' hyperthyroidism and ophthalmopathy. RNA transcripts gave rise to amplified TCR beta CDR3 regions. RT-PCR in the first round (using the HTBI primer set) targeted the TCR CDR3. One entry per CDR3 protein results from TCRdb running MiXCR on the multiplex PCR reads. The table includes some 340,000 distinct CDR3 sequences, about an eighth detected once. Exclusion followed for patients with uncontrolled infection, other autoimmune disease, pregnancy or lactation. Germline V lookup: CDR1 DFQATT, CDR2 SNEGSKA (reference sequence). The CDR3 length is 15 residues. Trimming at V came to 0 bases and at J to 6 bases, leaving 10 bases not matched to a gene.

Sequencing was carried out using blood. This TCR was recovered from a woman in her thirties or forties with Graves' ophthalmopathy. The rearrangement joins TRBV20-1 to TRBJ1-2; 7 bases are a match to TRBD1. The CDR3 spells CSARDPQGELDGYTF. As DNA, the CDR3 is TGCAGTGCTAGAGATCCCCAGGGGGAGTTAGATGGCTACACCTTC.